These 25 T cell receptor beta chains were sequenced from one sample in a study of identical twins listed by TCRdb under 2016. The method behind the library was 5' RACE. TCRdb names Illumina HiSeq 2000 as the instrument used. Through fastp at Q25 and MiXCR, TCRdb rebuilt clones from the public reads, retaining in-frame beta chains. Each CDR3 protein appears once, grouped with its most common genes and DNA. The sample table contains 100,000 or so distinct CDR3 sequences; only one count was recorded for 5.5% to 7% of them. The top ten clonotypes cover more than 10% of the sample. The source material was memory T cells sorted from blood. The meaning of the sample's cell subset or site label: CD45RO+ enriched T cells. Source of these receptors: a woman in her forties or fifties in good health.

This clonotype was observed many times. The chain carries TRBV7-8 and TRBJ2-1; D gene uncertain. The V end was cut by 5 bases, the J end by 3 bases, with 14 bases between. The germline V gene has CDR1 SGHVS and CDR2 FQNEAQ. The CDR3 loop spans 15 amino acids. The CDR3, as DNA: TGTGCCAGCAGCCTTGAACGGGCCAGCTACAATGAGCAGTTCTTC. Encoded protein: CASSLERASYNEQFF.

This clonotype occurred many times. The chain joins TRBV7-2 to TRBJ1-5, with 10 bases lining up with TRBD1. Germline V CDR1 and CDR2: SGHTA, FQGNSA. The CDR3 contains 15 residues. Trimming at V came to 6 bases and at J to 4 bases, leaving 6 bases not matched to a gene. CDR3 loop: CASRTGTGVNQPQHF. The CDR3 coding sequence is TGTGCCAGCAGGACCGGGACAGGGGTAAATCAGCCCCAGCATTTT.

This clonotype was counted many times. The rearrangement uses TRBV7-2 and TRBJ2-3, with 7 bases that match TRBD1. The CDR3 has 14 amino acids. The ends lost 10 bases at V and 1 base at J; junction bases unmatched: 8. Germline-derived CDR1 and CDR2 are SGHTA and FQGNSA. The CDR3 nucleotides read TGTGCCACCAAAACGAGGGGGCGCACAGATACGCAGTATTTT. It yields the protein CATKTRGRTDTQYF.

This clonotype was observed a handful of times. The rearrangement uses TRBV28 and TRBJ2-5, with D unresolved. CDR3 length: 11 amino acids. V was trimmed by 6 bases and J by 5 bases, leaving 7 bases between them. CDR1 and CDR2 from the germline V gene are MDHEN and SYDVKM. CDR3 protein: CASSRSETQYF. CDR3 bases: TGTGCCAGCAGCCGCAGTGAGACCCAGTACTTC.

This chain's CDR3 is CSATVARGISTEAFF. The CDR3 DNA reads as TGCAGTGCTACCGTTGCCAGGGGAATCAGTACTGAAGCTTTCTTT. This chain uses TRBV20-1 with TRBJ1-1; D possibly corresponds to TRBD1 (6 bases). This CDR3 region has 15 residues. The germline V gene has CDR1 DFQATT and CDR2 SNEGSKA (reference sequence). Trimming left V 4 bases short and J 5 bases short, with 20 bases between.

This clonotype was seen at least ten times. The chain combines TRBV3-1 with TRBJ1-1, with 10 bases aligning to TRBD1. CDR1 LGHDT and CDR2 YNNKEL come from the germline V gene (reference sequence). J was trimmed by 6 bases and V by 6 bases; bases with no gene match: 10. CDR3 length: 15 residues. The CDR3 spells CASSRQGAPTAEAFF. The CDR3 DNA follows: TGTGCCAGCAGTAGACAGGGGGCGCCTACAGCTGAAGCTTTCTTT.

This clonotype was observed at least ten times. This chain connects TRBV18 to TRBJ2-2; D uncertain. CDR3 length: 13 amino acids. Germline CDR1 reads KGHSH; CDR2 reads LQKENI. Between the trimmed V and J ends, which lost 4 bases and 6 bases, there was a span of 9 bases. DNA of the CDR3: TGTGCCAGCTCACGAATTCATGCCGGGGAGCTGTTTTTT. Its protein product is CASSRIHAGELFF. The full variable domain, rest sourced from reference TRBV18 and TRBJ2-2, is NAGVMQNPRHLVRRRGQEARLRCSPMKGHSHVYWYRQLPEEGLKFMVYLQKENIIDESGMPKERFSAEFPKEGPSILRIQQVVRGDSAAYFCASSRIHAGELFFGEGSRLTVL.

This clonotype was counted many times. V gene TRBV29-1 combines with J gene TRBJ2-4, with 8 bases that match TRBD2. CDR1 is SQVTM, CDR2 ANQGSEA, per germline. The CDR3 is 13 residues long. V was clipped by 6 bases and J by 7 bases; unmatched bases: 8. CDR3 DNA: TGCAGCGTCGGGGGAGCGGGAGAGAACATTCAGTACTTC. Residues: CSVGGAGENIQYF.

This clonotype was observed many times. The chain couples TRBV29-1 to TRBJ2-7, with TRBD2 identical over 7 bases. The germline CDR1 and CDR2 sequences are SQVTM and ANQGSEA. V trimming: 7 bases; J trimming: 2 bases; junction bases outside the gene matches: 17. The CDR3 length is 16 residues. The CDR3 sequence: CSGPSRPREYPYEQYF. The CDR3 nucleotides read TGCAGCGGACCCTCCCGACCGCGGGAGTACCCCTACGAGCAGTACTTC.

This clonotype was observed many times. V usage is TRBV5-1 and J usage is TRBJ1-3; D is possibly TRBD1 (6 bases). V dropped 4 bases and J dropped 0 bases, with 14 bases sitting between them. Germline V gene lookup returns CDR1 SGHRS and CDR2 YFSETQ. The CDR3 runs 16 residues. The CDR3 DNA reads TGCGCCAGCAGCCCCCGGACAGCTTTCTCTGGAAACACCATATATTTT. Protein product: CASSPRTAFSGNTIYF.

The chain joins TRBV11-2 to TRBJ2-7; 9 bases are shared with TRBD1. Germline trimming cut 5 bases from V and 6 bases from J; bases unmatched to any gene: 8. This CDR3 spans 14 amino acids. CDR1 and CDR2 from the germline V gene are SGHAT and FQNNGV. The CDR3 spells CASSQQGAFREQYF. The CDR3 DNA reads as TGTGCCAGCAGCCAACAGGGGGCTTTCCGCGAGCAGTACTTC.

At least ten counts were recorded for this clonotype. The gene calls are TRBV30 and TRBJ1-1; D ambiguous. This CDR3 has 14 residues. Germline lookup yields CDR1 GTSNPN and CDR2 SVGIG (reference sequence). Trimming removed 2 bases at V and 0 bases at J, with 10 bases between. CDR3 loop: CAWSNGFLNTEAFF. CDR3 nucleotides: TGTGCCTGGAGTAACGGGTTCTTGAACACTGAAGCTTTCTTT.

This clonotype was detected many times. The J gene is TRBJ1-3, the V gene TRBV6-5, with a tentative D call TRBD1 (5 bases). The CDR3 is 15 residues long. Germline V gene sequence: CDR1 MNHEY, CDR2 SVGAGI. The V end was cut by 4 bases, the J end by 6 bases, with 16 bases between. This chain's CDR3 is CASSFLAGSVNTIYF. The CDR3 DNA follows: TGTGCCAGCAGTTTCCTCGCAGGGTCGGTAAACACCATATATTTT.

The CDR3, as DNA: TGTGCTAGTGGTTTGAGTAGTGGGATCACAGATACGCAGTATTTT. Its translation is CASGLSSGITDTQYF. The chain links TRBV12-5 to TRBJ2-3, with D unclear. Germline values: CDR1 LGHNT, CDR2 FRNRAP. V was cut by 2 bases and J by 2 bases, with 11 bases left in between. The CDR3 has 15 residues.

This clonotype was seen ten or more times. The CDR3 loop reads CASSWTRKNEQFF. CDR3 in DNA: TGTGCCAGCAGCTGGACTAGAAAAAATGAGCAGTTCTTC. The chain uses TRBV12-3 or TRBV12-4 and TRBJ2-1; 7 bases are a match to TRBD2. The V segment lost 6 bases and the J segment 7 bases; nucleotides outside the gene matches: 6. The CDR3 spans 13 residues.

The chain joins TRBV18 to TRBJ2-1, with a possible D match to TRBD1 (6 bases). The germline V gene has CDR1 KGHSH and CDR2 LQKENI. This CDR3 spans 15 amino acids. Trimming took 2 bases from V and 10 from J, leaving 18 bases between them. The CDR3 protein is CASSPSQQGGGEQFF. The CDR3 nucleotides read TGTGCCAGCTCACCATCGCAACAAGGGGGTGGGGAGCAGTTCTTC.

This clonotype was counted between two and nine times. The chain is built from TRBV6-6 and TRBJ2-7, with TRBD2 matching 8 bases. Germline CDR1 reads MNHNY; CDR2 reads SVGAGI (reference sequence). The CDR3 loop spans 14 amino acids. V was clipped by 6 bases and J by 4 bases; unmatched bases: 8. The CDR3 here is CASSGTSGPYEQYV. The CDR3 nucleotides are TGTGCCAGCAGCGGAACTAGCGGACCTTACGAGCAGTACGTC.

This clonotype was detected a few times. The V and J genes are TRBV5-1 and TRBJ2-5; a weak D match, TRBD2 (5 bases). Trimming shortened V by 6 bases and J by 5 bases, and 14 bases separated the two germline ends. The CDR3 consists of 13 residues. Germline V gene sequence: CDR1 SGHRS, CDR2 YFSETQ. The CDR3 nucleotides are TGCGCCAGCAACGGAGGAGACGAGGAGACCCAGTACTTC. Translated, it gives CASNGGDEETQYF. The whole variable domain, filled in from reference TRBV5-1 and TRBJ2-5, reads KAGVTQTPRYLIKTRGQQVTLSCSPISGHRSVSWYQQTPGQGLQFLFEYFSETQRNKGNFPGRFSGRQFSNSRSEMNVSTLELGDSALYLCASNGGDEETQYFGPGTRLLVL.

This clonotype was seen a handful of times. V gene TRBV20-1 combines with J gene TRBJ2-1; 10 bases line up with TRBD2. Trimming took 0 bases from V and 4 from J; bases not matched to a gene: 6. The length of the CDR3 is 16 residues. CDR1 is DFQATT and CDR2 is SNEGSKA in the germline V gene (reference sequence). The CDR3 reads CSARDPRTSGYNEQFF. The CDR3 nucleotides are TGCAGTGCTAGAGATCCTAGGACTAGCGGATACAATGAGCAGTTCTTC.

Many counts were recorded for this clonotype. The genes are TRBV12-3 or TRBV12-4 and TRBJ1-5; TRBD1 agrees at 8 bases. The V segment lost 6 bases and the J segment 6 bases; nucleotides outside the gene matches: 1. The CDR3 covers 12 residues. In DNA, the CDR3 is TGTGCCAGCAGCCAGGGGGCTCAGCCCCAGCATTTT. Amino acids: CASSQGAQPQHF.

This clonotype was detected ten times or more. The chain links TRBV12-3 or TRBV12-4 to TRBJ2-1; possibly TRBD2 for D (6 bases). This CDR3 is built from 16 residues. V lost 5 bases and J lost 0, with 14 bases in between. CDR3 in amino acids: CASSTPAGPSYNEQFF. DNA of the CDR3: TGTGCCAGCAGTACCCCAGCGGGCCCCTCCTACAATGAGCAGTTCTTC.

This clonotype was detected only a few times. The CDR3 protein is CSASPGLQETQYF. The CDR3 DNA sequence: TGCAGTGCTTCACCGGGACTCCAAGAGACCCAGTACTTC. J is TRBJ2-5 and V is TRBV20-1; tentative D call: TRBD2 (6 bases). The CDR3 length is 13 residues. V lost 5 bases, J lost 1 base, and 11 bases lay in between. CDR1 is DFQATT, CDR2 SNEGSKA, per germline (reference sequence).

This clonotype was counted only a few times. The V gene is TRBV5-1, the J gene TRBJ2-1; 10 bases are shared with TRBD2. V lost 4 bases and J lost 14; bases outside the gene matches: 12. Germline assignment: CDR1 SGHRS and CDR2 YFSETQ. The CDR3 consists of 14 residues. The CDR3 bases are TGCGCCAGCAGCCGCGCTTTAGCGGGAGGCCCAAAGTTCTTC. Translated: CASSRALAGGPKFF.

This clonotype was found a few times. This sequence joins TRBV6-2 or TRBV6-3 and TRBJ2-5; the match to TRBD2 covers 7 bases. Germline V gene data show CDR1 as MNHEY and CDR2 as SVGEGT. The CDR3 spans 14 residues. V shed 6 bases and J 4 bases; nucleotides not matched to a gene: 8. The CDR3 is CASRKGGLGETQYF. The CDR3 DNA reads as TGTGCCAGCAGAAAGGGAGGGTTAGGAGAGACCCAGTACTTC.

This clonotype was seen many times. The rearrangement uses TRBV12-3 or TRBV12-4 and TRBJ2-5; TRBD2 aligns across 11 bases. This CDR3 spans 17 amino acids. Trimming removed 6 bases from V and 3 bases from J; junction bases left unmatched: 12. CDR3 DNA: TGTGCCAGCAGATCACGGGGACTACTAGCGGGAGAAGAGACCCAGTACTTC. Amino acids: CASRSRGLLAGEETQYF.